The 30 T cell receptor beta chains below all came from one sample that was sequenced in a study of CD8+ T cells in alopecia areata. Extraction of RNA preceded its reverse transcription into cDNA, which served as the sequencing template. Data came from immunoSEQ multiplex PCR; TCRdb stores just in-frame clones and leaves some out. The sample shows 100,000 to 150,000 clones, roughly two fifths of them seen only once. The sequencing input was CD4+ T cells sorted from blood. Receptors originate from a human donor with alopecia areata.

This chain links TRBV30 with TRBJ2-3; 8 bases are shared with TRBD1. CDR3 length: 13 residues. V was pared by 2 bases and J by 6 bases, with 4 bases of the junction left unmatched. From germline, CDR1 is GTSNPN and CDR2 SVGIG (reference sequence). The CDR3, as DNA: TGTGCCTGGAGTCTTGGACAGGGTGATACGCAGTATTTT. Encoded protein: CAWSLGQGDTQYF.

About this clone: This specimen includes other DNA sequences encoding the same CDR3. This chain links TRBV29-1 with TRBJ2-7, with 7 bases fitting TRBD1. CDR1 and CDR2 from the germline V gene are SQVTM and ANQGSEA. This CDR3 is built from 13 residues. With 1 base clipped from V and 6 bases from J, the junction kept 6 bases outside the gene matches. DNA for the CDR3: TGCAGCGTTGAAGGTGACAGGGCGGGCGAGCAGTACTTC. This codes for CSVEGDRAGEQYF.

A few counts support this clone. The chain carries TRBV28 and TRBJ2-7; a possible D gene is TRBD2 (6 bases). V was shortened by 5 bases and J by 2 bases, with 16 bases between the two germline ends. Germline CDR1 MDHEN, CDR2 SYDVKM. The CDR3 contains 15 residues. The CDR3 nucleotides read TGTGCCAGCAGTGTCGGGACTCGCCCACCCTACGAGCAGTACTTC. Amino acid sequence: CASSVGTRPPYEQYF. The full variable domain, rest sourced from reference TRBV28 and TRBJ2-7, is DVKVTQSSRYLVKRTGEKVFLECVQDMDHENMFWYRQDPGLGLRLIYFSYDVKMKEKGDIPEGYSVSREKKERFSLILESASTNQTSMYLCASSVGTRPPYEQYFGPGTRLTVT.

The CDR3 protein is CSARQRDEQFF. CDR3 bases: TGCAGCGCCCGCCAGAGGGATGAGCAGTTCTTC. V gene TRBV29-1 combines with J gene TRBJ2-1; D is possibly TRBD2 (5 bases). Germline loops: CDR1 SQVTM, CDR2 ANQGSEA. Trimming cost V 7 bases and J 8 bases, with 12 bases left between them. The CDR3 extends over 11 amino acids.

The rearrangement joins TRBV30 to TRBJ1-2; no firm D call. The germline CDR1 and CDR2 sequences are GTSNPN and SVGIG (reference sequence). V was pared by 3 bases and J by 7 bases, with 15 bases between. The CDR3 extends over 13 amino acids. In nucleotides, the CDR3 is TGTGCCTGGAGCCCCCTCGAACTATTTGGCTACACCTTC. Its translation is CAWSPLELFGYTF.

This clone was observed a few times. This sequence joins TRBV6-6 and TRBJ2-5; unclear D gene. This CDR3 spans 11 amino acids. Trimming stripped 2 bases from V and 5 bases from J, with 3 bases between. Germline V lookup: CDR1 MNHNY, CDR2 SVGAGI (reference sequence). Written as DNA, the CDR3 is TGTGCCAGCAGTTACGGGGAGACCCAGTACTTC. It yields the protein CASSYGETQYF.

V and J are TRBV15 and TRBJ2-3; D possibly corresponds to TRBD1 (6 bases). V was shortened by 4 bases and J by 0 bases, with 14 bases between the two germline ends. This CDR3 spans 16 amino acids. Per the germline V gene, CDR1 is LNHNV and CDR2 is YYDKDF (reference sequence). CDR3 amino acids: CATSNPGTPSTDTQYF. CDR3 DNA: TGTGCCACCAGCAACCCCGGGACACCTAGCACAGATACGCAGTATTTT.

The chain links TRBV7-2 to TRBJ2-7; D uncertain. This CDR3 region has 13 residues. Germline CDR1 SGHTA, CDR2 FQGNSA. V gave up 5 bases and J gave up 9 bases, with 17 bases separating them. The CDR3 is CASSPDPGARQYF. The CDR3 nucleotides are TGTGCCAGCAGCCCCGACCCCGGCGCGCGGCAGTACTTC.

The chain couples TRBV5-5 to TRBJ2-5; unclear D gene. The CDR3 loop spans 13 amino acids. V lost 4 bases to trimming and J lost 4 bases, with 11 bases between them. The germline V gene encodes CDR1 SGHKS and CDR2 YYEKEE (reference sequence). The CDR3 nucleotides are TGTGCCAGCAGCGGAACCGGGTCAGAGACCCAGTACTTC. Its protein product is CASSGTGSETQYF.

The rearrangement joins TRBV5-1 to TRBJ2-1, with 7 bases identical to TRBD1. The CDR3 loop spans 15 amino acids. V lost 4 bases to trimming and J lost 5 bases; unmatched junction nucleotides: 9. Germline-derived CDR1 and CDR2 are SGHRS and YFSETQ. The CDR3 DNA reads TGCGCCAGCAGCCCTCAGCCGGGACAGAACAATGAGCAGTTCTTC. Translating gives CASSPQPGQNNEQFF.

This clone was picked up a small number of times. This chain connects TRBV4-2 to TRBJ2-2, with 8 bases aligning to TRBD2. V lost 8 bases to trimming and J lost 7 bases; unmatched junction nucleotides: 9. The CDR3 length is 14 residues. Germline loops: CDR1 LGHNA, CDR2 YNFKEQ. The CDR3 coding sequence is TGTGCCAGCGCAAGCGGGAGAGAGGGCGGGGAGCTGTTTTTT. Translating it yields CASASGREGGELFF.

The V and J genes are TRBV11-2 and TRBJ1-1; D is ambiguous. V lost 4 bases and J 5 bases, leaving 11 bases between the germline ends. CDR3 length equals 13 residues. Germline-derived CDR1 and CDR2 are SGHAT and FQNNGV. The CDR3 is CASSSQGNTEAFF. The CDR3 nucleotides are TGTGCCAGCAGCTCTCAAGGGAATACTGAAGCTTTCTTT.

This clone was seen at least ten times. The gene calls are TRBV7-2 and TRBJ2-2, with 7 bases that match TRBD2. The V segment lost 7 bases and the J segment 3 bases; nucleotides outside the gene matches: 11. Germline CDR1 is SGHTA and CDR2 is FQGNSA. This CDR3 region has 16 residues. Here the CDR3 reads CASTLSGASHTGELFF. In nucleotides, the CDR3 is TGTGCCAGCACCCTAAGCGGGGCTAGCCACACCGGGGAGCTGTTTTTT.

This clone was recorded a few times. The chain combines TRBV11-2 with TRBJ2-1, with no clear D. CDR1 and CDR2 from the germline V gene are SGHAT and FQNNGV. There are 14 residues in the CDR3. V was cut by 6 bases and J by 7 bases, with 16 bases left in between. The DNA for the CDR3 is TGTGCCAGCAGTTACGGGCTTCGGGTTAATGAGCAGTTCTTC. Amino acid sequence: CASSYGLRVNEQFF.

The rearrangement joins TRBV28 to TRBJ2-7, with 9 positions matching TRBD2. Germline V gene data show CDR1 as MDHEN and CDR2 as SYDVKM. V trimming: 4 bases; J trimming: 0 bases; junction bases outside the gene matches: 1. The CDR3 extends over 14 amino acids. DNA for the CDR3: TGTGCCAGCAGTTCTAGCGGGGCCTCCTACGAGCAGTACTTC. Its translation is CASSSSGASYEQYF.

The V and J genes are TRBV5-1 and TRBJ2-3; D is possibly TRBD2 (5 bases). Germline V CDR1 and CDR2: SGHRS, YFSETQ. The germline V and J ends were trimmed by 0 bases and 3 bases, with 14 bases remaining between them. The CDR3 length is 16 residues. Here the CDR3 reads CASSLGLDEGTDTQYF. The CDR3, as DNA: TGCGCCAGCAGCTTGGGACTTGATGAGGGAACAGATACGCAGTATTTT.

The chain links TRBV29-1 to TRBJ2-7; D is undetermined. CDR1 SQVTM and CDR2 ANQGSEA come from the germline V gene. CDR3 size: 13 residues. V gave up 4 bases and J gave up 2 bases, with 12 bases separating them. The CDR3 nucleotides are TGCAGCGTTGTCCGGCAGTTACCCTACGAGCAGTACTTC. This sequence encodes CSVVRQLPYEQYF.

The sample holds a few counts of this clone. The genes are TRBV20-1 and TRBJ2-5; a possible D gene is TRBD2 (5 bases). CDR1 and CDR2 from the germline V gene are DFQATT and SNEGSKA (reference sequence). Between the trimmed V and J ends, which lost 7 bases and 5 bases, there was a span of 11 bases. The CDR3 covers 11 residues. CDR3 in amino acids: CSVERFETQYF. The CDR3 DNA follows: TGCAGTGTGGAGCGGTTCGAGACCCAGTACTTC.

The sample holds a few counts of this clone. The J gene is TRBJ2-4, the V gene TRBV2; 8 bases match TRBD1. The CDR3 consists of 14 residues. V was clipped by 8 bases and J by 6 bases; unmatched bases: 9. Per the germline V gene, CDR1 is SNHLY and CDR2 is FYNNEI. CDR3 sequence reads: CASAPRTGSNIQYF. The DNA for the CDR3 is TGTGCCAGCGCCCCGAGGACAGGGTCAAACATTCAGTACTTC.

The genes are TRBV30 and TRBJ1-2, with D perhaps TRBD1 (5 bases). V gave up 5 bases and J gave up 4 bases, with 11 bases separating them. The CDR3 runs to 12 residues. The germline CDR1 and CDR2 sequences are GTSNPN and SVGIG (reference sequence). CDR3 loop: CAWDQGFYGYTF. The CDR3 coding sequence is TGTGCCTGGGATCAGGGATTCTATGGCTACACCTTC.

The chain uses TRBV28 and TRBJ2-7; D ambiguous. Germline values: CDR1 MDHEN, CDR2 SYDVKM. V lost 6 bases and J lost 2, with 11 bases in between. This CDR3 spans 13 amino acids. The CDR3: CASSLPHTYEQYF. The CDR3 DNA follows: TGTGCCAGCAGCCTCCCTCATACCTACGAGCAGTACTTC.

The chain links TRBV27 to TRBJ2-3, with a weak D call TRBD1 (5 bases). Germline CDR1 and CDR2: MNHEY and SMNVEV (reference sequence). The CDR3 is 15 amino acids. Trimming removed 5 bases at V and 2 bases at J, with 14 bases between. The CDR3 DNA reads TGTGCCAGCAGTCCTGGGGCGGTACACACAGATACGCAGTATTTT. Residues: CASSPGAVHTDTQYF.

V gene TRBV2 combines with J gene TRBJ2-4, with D hard to call. This CDR3 spans 14 amino acids. V lost 4 bases, J lost 5 bases, and 12 bases lay in between. Germline lookup yields CDR1 SNHLY and CDR2 FYNNEI. CDR3 sequence: CASSAPSGQNIQYF. As DNA, the CDR3 is TGTGCCAGCAGTGCCCCTTCCGGGCAAAACATTCAGTACTTC.

V usage is TRBV7-3 and J usage is TRBJ2-5; possibly TRBD2 for D (5 bases). Trimming took 2 bases from V and 4 from J, leaving 17 bases between them. Germline lookup yields CDR1 SGHTA and CDR2 FQGTGA. This CDR3 has 16 residues. CDR3 in DNA: TGTGCCAGCAGCTTAGGCTCCCTAGCAGTCCCAGAGACCCAGTACTTC. This translates into CASSLGSLAVPETQYF.

Only one count was recorded for this clone. The chain couples TRBV7-2 to TRBJ1-5; 8 nucleotides align to TRBD1. The ends lost 1 base at V and 4 bases at J; junction bases unmatched: 6. Per germline, CDR1 SGHTA and CDR2 FQGNSA. CDR3 size: 16 residues. The CDR3 DNA sequence: TGTGCCAGCAGCTTAGATGGGACAGGCGCTAATCAGCCCCAGCATTTT. This translates into CASSLDGTGANQPQHF. Complete variable domain (other parts from reference TRBV7-2 and TRBJ1-5): GAGVSQSPSNKVTEKGKDVELRCDPISGHTALYWYRQSLGQGLEFLIYFQGNSAPDKSGLPSDRFSAERTGGSVSTLTIQRTQQEDSAVYLCASSLDGTGANQPQHFGDGTRLSIL.

J is TRBJ2-7 and V is TRBV4-3, with 12 bases that match TRBD2. V lost 5 bases to trimming and J lost 1 base; unmatched junction nucleotides: 3. The germline V gene has CDR1 LGHNA and CDR2 YSLEER. The CDR3 runs 15 residues. The CDR3 sequence: CASSAGLAGSYEQYF. The DNA for the CDR3 is TGCGCCAGCAGCGCCGGACTAGCGGGGTCCTACGAGCAGTACTTC.

This chain uses TRBV4-3 with TRBJ2-1; TRBD2 aligns across 9 bases. The CDR3 covers 16 residues. V lost 4 bases, J lost 2 bases, and 6 bases stayed unmatched. CDR1 is LGHNA and CDR2 is YSLEER in the germline V gene. As DNA, the CDR3 is TGCGCCAGCAGCCGACGAGCGGGAGGCCCCTACAATGAGCAGTTCTTC. This translates into CASSRRAGGPYNEQFF.

This clone was counted between two and nine times. The CDR3 coding sequence is TGTGCCAGCAGCTTAAAGAGGGACACTGAAGCTTTCTTT. Protein sequence: CASSLKRDTEAFF. V gene TRBV7-3 combines with J gene TRBJ1-1; D not certain. The germline gives CDR1 SGHTA, CDR2 FQGTGA. V was clipped by 1 base and J by 3 bases, with 6 bases between them. The CDR3 contains 13 residues. The variable domain in full, completed from reference TRBV7-3 and TRBJ1-1, reads GAGVSQTPSNKVTEKGKYVELRCDPISGHTALYWYRQSLGQGPEFLIYFQGTGAADDSGLPNDRFFAVRPEGSVSTLKIQRTERGDSAVYLCASSLKRDTEAFFGQGTRLTVV.

This clone was counted between two and nine times. This chain joins TRBV28 and TRBJ1-2, with 7 nucleotides matching TRBD1. The germline V gene has CDR1 MDHEN and CDR2 SYDVKM. The junction had 4 bases not matched to a gene; V was cut back by 8 bases and J by 4 bases. This CDR3 is built from 12 residues. This chain's CDR3 is CASRDSLYGYTF. The DNA of the CDR3 is TGTGCCAGCCGGGACAGCCTCTATGGCTACACCTTC.

This clone was detected a few times. This chain connects TRBV28 to TRBJ2-1; 9 bases agree with TRBD1. V shed 1 base and J 14 bases; nucleotides not matched to a gene: 3. The germline V gene has CDR1 MDHEN and CDR2 SYDVKM. CDR3 length equals 12 residues. The CDR3 loop reads CASSLYRDREFF. DNA of the CDR3: TGTGCCAGCAGTTTATATCGGGACAGGGAGTTCTTC. The variable domain in full, with the rest retrieved from reference TRBV28 and TRBJ2-1, is DVKVTQSSRYLVKRTGEKVFLECVQDMDHENMFWYRQDPGLGLRLIYFSYDVKMKEKGDIPEGYSVSREKKERFSLILESASTNQTSMYLCASSLYRDREFFGPGTRLTVL.